This TCR beta chain was found in a study of T cell responses to AZD1222 COVID-19 vaccine. About the research overall: Combined were second doses at about 4 or about 12 weeks. Regarding the study as a whole: Across spike, vaccine-associated CD4 TCRs were found, dominant at 160-218 and 743-854.

Data came from immunoSEQ multiplex PCR; TCRdb stores just in-frame clones and leaves some out. This sample yields some 120,000 clones, of which 88% are seen a single time; more than 3.5% belongs to the top ten. In the case of this clone: Antigen unknown.

The J segment lost 6 bases and the V segment lost 6 bases, leaving 14 bases of the junction unmatched. This CDR3 comprises 16 residues. Germline V lookup: CDR1 SGDLS, CDR2 YYNGEE. The sample in question was peripheral blood, obtained on day 0 of AZD1222 vaccination. The genes are TRBV9 and TRBJ2-3, with 9 bases lining up with TRBD2. The receptor comes from an adult in good health. CDR3 in DNA: TGTGCCAGCATCGGGGGAAGCGGGGGGAACACGGATACGCAGTATTTT. It encodes CASIGGSGGNTDTQYF.